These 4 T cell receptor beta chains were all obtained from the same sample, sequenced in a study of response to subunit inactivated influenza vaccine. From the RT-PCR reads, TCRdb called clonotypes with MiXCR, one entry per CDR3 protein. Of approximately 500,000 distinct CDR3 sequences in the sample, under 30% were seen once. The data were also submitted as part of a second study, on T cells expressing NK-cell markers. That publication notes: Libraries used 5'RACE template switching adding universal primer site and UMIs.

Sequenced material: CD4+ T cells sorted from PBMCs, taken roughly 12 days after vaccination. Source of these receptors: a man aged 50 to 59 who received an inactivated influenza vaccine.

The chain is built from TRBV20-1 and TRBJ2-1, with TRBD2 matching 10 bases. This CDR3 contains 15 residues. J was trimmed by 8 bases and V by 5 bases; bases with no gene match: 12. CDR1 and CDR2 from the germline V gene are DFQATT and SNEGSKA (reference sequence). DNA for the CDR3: TGCAGTGCTGGGTTCCTAGCGGGAGTACCCCATGAGCAGTTCTTC. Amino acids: CSAGFLAGVPHEQFF.

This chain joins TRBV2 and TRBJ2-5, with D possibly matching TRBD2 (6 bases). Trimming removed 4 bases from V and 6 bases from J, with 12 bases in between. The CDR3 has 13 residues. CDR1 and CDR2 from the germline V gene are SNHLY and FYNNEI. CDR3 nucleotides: TGTGCCAGCAGTGTAGTGGAGGGACAGACCCAGTACTTC. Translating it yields CASSVVEGQTQYF.

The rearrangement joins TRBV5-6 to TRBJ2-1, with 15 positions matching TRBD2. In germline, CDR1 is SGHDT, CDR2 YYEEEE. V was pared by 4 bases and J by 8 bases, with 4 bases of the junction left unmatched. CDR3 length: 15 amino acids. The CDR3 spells CASSPGLAGGYEQFF. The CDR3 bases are TGTGCCAGCAGCCCCGGACTAGCGGGAGGGTATGAGCAGTTCTTC.

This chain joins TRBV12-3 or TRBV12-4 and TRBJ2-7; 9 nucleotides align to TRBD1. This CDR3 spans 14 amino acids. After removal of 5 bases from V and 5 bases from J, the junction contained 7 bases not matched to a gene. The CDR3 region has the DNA TGTGCCAGCAGTCCAACGGGACAGGGAAACGAGCAGTACTTC. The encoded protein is CASSPTGQGNEQYF.